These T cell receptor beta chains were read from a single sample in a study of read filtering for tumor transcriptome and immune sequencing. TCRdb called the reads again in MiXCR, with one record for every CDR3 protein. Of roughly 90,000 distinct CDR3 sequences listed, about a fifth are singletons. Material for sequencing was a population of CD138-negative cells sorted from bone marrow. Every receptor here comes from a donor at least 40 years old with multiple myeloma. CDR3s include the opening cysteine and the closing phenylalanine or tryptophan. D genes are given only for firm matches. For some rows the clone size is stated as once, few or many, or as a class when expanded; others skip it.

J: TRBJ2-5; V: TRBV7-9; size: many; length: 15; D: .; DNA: TGTGCCAGCAGCTCACGAAGGCCCGAACTCGGGACCCAGTACTTC; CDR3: CASSSRRPELGTQYF
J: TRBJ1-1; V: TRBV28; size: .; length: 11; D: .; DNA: TGTGCCAGCTGCCGGGGGACTGAAGCTTTCTTT; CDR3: CASCRGTEAFF
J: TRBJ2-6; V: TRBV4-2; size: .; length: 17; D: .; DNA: TGTGCCAGCAGCCAAGCCAGGCCGGGCTCTGGGGCCAACGTCCTGACTTTC; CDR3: CASSQARPGSGANVLTF
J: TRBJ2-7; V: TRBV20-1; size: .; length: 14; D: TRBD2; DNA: TGCAGTGCCCTCAGAGCGGGACGACGCTACGAGCAGCACTTC; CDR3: CSALRAGRRYEQHF
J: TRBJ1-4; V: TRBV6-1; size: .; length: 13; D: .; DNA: TGTGCCAGCAGCGCCCGGACAGACCAAAAACCGTTTTTT; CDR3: CASSARTDQKPFF
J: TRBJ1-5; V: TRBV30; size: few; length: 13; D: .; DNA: TGTGCCTGGACCACCCACAGGGATCAGCCCCAGCATTTT; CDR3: CAWTTHRDQPQHF
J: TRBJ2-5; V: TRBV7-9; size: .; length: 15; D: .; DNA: TGTGCCAGCAGCTTACGGGGGTCAGGCCCAGAGACCCAGTACTTC; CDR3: CASSLRGSGPETQYF
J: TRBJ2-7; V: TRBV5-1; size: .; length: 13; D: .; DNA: TGCGCCAGCAGCCCAACGGGGGCGGGGGAGCAGTACTTC; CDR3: CASSPTGAGEQYF
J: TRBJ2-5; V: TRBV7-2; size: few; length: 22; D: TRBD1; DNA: TGTGCCAGCAGCTCCCCAGGTACGCGTGGACAGGGGGCTAAATCAGGAGGAGAGACCCAGTACTTC; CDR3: CASSSPGTRGQGAKSGGETQYF
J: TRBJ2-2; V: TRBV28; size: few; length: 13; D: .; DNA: TGTGCCAGCAAGGGTCGTCAGACCGGGGAGCTGTTTTTT; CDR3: CASKGRQTGELFF
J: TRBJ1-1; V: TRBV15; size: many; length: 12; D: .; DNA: TGTGCCACCAGCAGAGCGAACACTGAAGCTTTCTTT; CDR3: CATSRANTEAFF
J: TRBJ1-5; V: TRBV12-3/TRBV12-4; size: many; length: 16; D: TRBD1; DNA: TGTGCCAGCAGTTCTTGGACAGGGGGGAGGAATCAGCCCCAGCATTTT; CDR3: CASSSWTGGRNQPQHF
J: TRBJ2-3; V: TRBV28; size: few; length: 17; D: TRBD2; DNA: TGTGCCAGCACCCCCTTTATAGCGGGACCAAGCACAGATACGCAGTATTTT; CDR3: CASTPFIAGPSTDTQYF
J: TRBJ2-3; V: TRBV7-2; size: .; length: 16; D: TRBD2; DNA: TGTGCCAGCAGCTCCCTAGCGGGGGGCCGCACAGCTACGCAGTATTTT; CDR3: CASSSLAGGRTATQYF
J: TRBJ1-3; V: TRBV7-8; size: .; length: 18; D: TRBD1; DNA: TGTGCCAGCAGCTTGGCACTCCGGGACAGGGGTTCTGGAAACACCATATATTTT; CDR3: CASSLALRDRGSGNTIYF
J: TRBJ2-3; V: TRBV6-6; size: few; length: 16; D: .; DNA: TGTGCCAGCAGCACTTCCCGGGGGACCTTCACAGATACGCAGTATTTT; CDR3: CASSTSRGTFTDTQYF
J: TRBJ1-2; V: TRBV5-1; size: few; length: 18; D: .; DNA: TGCGCCAGCAGCTTGGCCGGCGGGGCGGACGCCGGGCATTTTGGCTACACCTTC; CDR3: CASSLAGGADAGHFGYTF
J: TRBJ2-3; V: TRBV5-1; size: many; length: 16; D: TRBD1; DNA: TGCGCCAGCAGCTTGACAGGGGGCTCATTGAGAGATACGCAGTATTTT; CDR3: CASSLTGGSLRDTQYF
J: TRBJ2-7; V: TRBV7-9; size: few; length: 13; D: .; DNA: TGTGCCAGCACCCCAGGGGGGAACTACGAGCAGTACTTC; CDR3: CASTPGGNYEQYF
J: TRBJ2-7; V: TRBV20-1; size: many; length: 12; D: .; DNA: TGCAGTGCTAGAGGGGGGCCCCACGAGCAGTACTTC; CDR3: CSARGGPHEQYF
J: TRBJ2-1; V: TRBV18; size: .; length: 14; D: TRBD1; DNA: TGTTTCAGCTCAGGGGGGACAGGCGACAATGAGCAGTTCTTC; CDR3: CFSSGGTGDNEQFF
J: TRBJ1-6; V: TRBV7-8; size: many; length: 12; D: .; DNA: TGTGCCAGCAGCTCCCATAATTCACCCCTCCACTTT; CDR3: CASSSHNSPLHF
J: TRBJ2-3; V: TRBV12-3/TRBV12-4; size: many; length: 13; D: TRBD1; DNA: TGTGCCATCCAGGGACAGGGTACAGATACGCAGTATTTT; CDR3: CAIQGQGTDTQYF
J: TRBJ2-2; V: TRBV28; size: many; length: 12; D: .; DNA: TGTGCCAGCAGCCTAAGCACCGGGGAGCTGTTTTTT; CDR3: CASSLSTGELFF
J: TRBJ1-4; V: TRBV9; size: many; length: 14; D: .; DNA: TGTGCCAGCACCCGTGGAGCAACTAATGAAAAACTGTTTTTT; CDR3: CASTRGATNEKLFF
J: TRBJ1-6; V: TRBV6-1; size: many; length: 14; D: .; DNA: TGTGCCAGCAGTGTTTGGCAGAATAATTCACCCCTCCACTTT; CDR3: CASSVWQNNSPLHF
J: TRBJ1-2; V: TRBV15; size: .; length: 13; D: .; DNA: TGTGCCACCAGCAGAGATCCTGCCTATGGCTACACCTTC; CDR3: CATSRDPAYGYTF
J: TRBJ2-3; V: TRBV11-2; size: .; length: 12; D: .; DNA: TGTGCCAGCAGCTTACTAGTCGATACGCAGTATTTT; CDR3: CASSLLVDTQYF
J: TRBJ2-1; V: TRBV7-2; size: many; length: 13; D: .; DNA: TGTGCCAGCTGGGCAAGCCCCTACAATGAGCAGTTCTTC; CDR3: CASWASPYNEQFF
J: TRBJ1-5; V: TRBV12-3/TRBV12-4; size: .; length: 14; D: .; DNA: TGTGCCAGCAGTTTCCGGCAGAGGGGACAGCCCCAGCATTTT; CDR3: CASSFRQRGQPQHF
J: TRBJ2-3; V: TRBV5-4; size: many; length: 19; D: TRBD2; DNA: TGTGCCAGCAGCTCCGGAGGACTAGCGGGGATTGCTAGCACAGATACGCAGTATTTT; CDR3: CASSSGGLAGIASTDTQYF
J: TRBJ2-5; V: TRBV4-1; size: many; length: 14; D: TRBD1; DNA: TGCGCCAGCAGCCACCCGACAGGGGTAGAGACCCAGTACTTC; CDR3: CASSHPTGVETQYF
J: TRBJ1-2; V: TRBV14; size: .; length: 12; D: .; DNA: TGTGCCAGCAGTCCAGGGGCTGGCGGCTACACCTTC; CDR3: CASSPGAGGYTF
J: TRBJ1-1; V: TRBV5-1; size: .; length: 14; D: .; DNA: TGCGCCAGCAGCCCGGGACGGGGGGACACTGAAGCTTTCTTT; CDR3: CASSPGRGDTEAFF
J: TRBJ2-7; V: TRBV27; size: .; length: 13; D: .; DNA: TGTGCCCTCGGTGCCGGAGGGGTACACGAGCAGTACTTC; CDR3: CALGAGGVHEQYF
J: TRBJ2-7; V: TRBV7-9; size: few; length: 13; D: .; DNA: TGTGCCAGCAGCTTAGACGTCCGCGTCGAGCAGTACTTC; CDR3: CASSLDVRVEQYF
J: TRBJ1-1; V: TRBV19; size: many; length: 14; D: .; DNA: TGTGCCAGTAGTTTCGGGGGCTCGTGGACTGAAGCTTTCTTT; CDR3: CASSFGGSWTEAFF
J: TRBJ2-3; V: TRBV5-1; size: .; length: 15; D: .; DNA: TGCGCCAGCAGCCCCGAGCGAGCCCGGGCCAGTGCGCAGTATTTT; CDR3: CASSPERARASAQYF
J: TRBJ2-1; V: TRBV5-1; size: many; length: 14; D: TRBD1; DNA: TGCGCCAGCAGCCCGGGACAGGGAGGCAATGAGCAGTTCTTC; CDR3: CASSPGQGGNEQFF
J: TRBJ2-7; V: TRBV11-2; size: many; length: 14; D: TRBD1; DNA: TGTGCCAGCAGCTCGGGACAGGGGCCGCCCGAGCAGTACTTC; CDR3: CASSSGQGPPEQYF
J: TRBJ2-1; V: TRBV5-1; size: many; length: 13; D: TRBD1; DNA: TGCGCCAGCAGCTTGGGACAGGGCAATGAGCAGTTCTTC; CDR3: CASSLGQGNEQFF
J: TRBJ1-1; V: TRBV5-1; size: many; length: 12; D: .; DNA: TGCGCCAGCAGCTTCAATGGGGCTGAAGCTTTCTTT; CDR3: CASSFNGAEAFF
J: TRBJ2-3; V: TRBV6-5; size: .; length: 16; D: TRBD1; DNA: TGTGCCAGCAGTTCCGCCGGGACAGGGATCCGTGATACGCAGTATTTT; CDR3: CASSSAGTGIRDTQYF